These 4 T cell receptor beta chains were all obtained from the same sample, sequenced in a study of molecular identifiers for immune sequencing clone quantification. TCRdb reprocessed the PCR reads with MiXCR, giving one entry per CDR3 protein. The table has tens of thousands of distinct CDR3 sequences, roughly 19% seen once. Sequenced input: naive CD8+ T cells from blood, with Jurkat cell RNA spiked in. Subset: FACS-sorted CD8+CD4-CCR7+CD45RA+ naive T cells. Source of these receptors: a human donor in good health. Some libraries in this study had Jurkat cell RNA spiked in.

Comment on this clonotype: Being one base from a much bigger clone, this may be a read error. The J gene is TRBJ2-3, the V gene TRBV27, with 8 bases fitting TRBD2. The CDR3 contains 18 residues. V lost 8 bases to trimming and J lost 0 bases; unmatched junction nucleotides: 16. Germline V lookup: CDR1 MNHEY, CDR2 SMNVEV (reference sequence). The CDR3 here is CASGSQTVSGMSTDTQYF. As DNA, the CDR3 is TGTGCCAGCGGTTCCCAGACCGTTAGCGGGATGAGCACAGATACGCAGTATTTT.

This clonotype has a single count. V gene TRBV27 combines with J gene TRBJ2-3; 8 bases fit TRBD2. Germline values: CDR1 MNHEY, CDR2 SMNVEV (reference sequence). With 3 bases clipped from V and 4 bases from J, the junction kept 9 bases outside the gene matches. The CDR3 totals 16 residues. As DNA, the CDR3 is TGTGCCAGCAGTTTGGGTAGCGGGGCGCCCCCAGATACGCAGTATTTT. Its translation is CASSLGSGAPPDTQYF.

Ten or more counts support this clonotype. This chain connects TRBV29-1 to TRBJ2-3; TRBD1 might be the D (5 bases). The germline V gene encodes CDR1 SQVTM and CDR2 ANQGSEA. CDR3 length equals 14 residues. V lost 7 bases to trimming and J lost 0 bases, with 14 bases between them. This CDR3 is CSAATEPSTDTQYF. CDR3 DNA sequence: TGCAGCGCCGCGACAGAGCCTAGCACAGATACGCAGTATTTT.

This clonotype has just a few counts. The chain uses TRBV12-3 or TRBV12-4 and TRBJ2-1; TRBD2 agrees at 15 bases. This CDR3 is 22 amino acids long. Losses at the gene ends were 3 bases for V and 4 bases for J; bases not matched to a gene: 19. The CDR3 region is CASSFFVSAIPGTSGGYNEQFF. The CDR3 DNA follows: TGTGCCAGCAGTTTTTTTGTCTCCGCCATACCTGGGACTAGCGGGGGGTACAATGAGCAGTTCTTC.